This paragraph covers one TCR beta chain sequence. The antigen this receptor binds is unknown. No base quality information exists; no much larger clone differs at one position. This entry belongs to a study of cytomegalovirus exposure and HLA in healthy donors (dated by TCRdb to about 2017). In the study overall: According to an earlier analysis of a few hundred of the donors, about 179 million T cells yielded over 100 million unique TCR beta sequences and 276 Gb of sequence data. The study profiled the T cell repertoires of about 720 subjects by immunosequencing and related them to cytomegalovirus serostatus. Every repertoire in the discovery cohort had been generated on one and the same sequencing platform. Donor age, sex, ethnicity and CMV serostatus were compiled alongside the repertoire data. An early release covering roughly 640 HLA-typed donors comprised approximately 290 gigabases of sequencing data and 85 million or so unique TCR sequences. The later analysis used no new phenotypic data to find candidate immune exposures, relying instead on TCR beta sequences and their occurrence across donors. Genome-wide SNP genotypes for about 65% of the 666 donors were used in a later genetic analysis, which treated that subset as a discovery cohort. A few DR-DQ haplotypes were handled as single units for association and clustering because linkage in the cohort was strong. A later analysis re-examined previously published TCR beta repertoires from roughly 650 donors and added high-resolution HLA genotyping to investigate patterns of TCR occurrence. The aim of the study was to test whether cataloging public T cell receptors could identify signatures of past pathogen exposure. HLA typing included class I and class II loci at four-digit resolution. The study combined high-throughput TCR immunosequencing, statistical association of individual TCRs with disease status, and machine learning to predict cytomegalovirus infection status. Among approximately 370 genotyped donors of the cohort, an average of about 240,000 unique TCR beta nucleotide sequences was sequenced per donor, of which 15% to 20% were non-productive. A separate validation cohort of roughly 130 different subjects was used in addition to the 666-subject first cohort. An earlier analysis of 587 of the donors used high-throughput TCR beta sequencing to judge whether each TCR beta V gene segment behaved as functional or pseudogenic. Of the approximately 400 genotyped donors, approximately 81% were placed in the genetic ancestry cluster associated with self-reported Caucasian donors. Typing coverage varied by locus: roughly 629-640 donors for A, B, C, DRB1 and DQB1; around 560 for DQA1; 606 for DPA1; 450 to 480 for DPB1. Overall study outcomes, separate from this receptor: In a later genetic analysis, a missense DCLRE1C variant was associated with V-gene and J-gene trimming of TCR beta chains, and the association was replicated in an independent cohort. Because counts were too low, about 15 rarely observed V segments, including chromosome 9 orphons, were left out of the earlier analysis of a few hundred of the donors. Cytomegalovirus status was reported to be diagnosed by the classifier with high specificity and sensitivity in both the original and validation cohorts. A later analysis found that TCR association rates varied across HLA loci, with DRB1 alleles showing the most associated TCRs and HLA-C alleles the fewest. Strong co-occurrence of HLA alleles, especially DR and DQ, made assigning TCR associations to individual alleles difficult. At a false discovery rate of 0.05, a later analysis linked 15,000 to 20,000 TCR beta sequences to specific HLA alleles. In a later analysis, several top co-occurrence clusters were reported to appear linked to parvovirus B19, influenza, CMV and Epstein-Barr virus. According to the authors, the approach could potentially be generalized to other disease states and immunological phenotypes. In a later analysis, HLA-associated TCR beta chains were found to be more clonally expanded and to have lower generation probabilities than equally common non-associated chains. Linkage disequilibrium might explain the correlated functional status among segregating V segments, but an unknown experimental factor could not be excluded. Sequencing depth was assumed to be roughly uniform across donors in the presence/absence analyses, though that assumption may not hold. In this cohort, only TCR beta chains were sequenced, and detectable features were limited by the absence of alpha or paired-chain data. A further reported finding was that TCR beta sequences accurately predicted the HLA-A and HLA-B alleles for most subjects in the first cohort. For the cohort, immune exposure information was limited to CMV serostatus. A later analysis found that most CMV-associated TCR beta chains appeared HLA-restricted, with HLA associations seemingly driven largely by CMV exposure. In vitro tests confirmed that a few of the cytomegalovirus-associated TCR beta chains recognize cytomegalovirus antigens. Because some donors lacked HLA typing at each locus, the association tests relied only on the typed subset. Most TCR sequences were seen in very few donors, while some public TCRs were found in many individuals. The study listed 150 to 200 TCR beta chains as associated with cytomegalovirus. A group of highly shared sequence variants was considered likely to be a technical artifact of the sequencing pipeline. An earlier analysis of approximately 500 of the donors showed that most TCR beta V segments appeared in productive rearrangements either about 90% or about 30% of the time, which broadly matched IMGT annotations. According to a later genetic analysis, donors in an Asian-associated ancestry cluster had fewer N-insertions in productive TCRs than the approximately 630-donor mean. Because the 87-base-pair reads could not distinguish some IMGT-functional V segments, including TRBV6-2 and TRBV6-3, those segments were excluded.

Sequences SNHLY (CDR1) and FYNNEI (CDR2) are obtained from the germline V gene. The cysteine opens and the phenylalanine closes a CDR3 of 15 amino acids. The entry retains the CDR3 DNA only, 45 bases that are in frame from base 1. V was cut back by 11 bases and J by 3 bases, leaving a gap of 20 bases between them. Library preparation was by the immunoSEQ multiplex PCR assay. The multiplex PCR relied on a mix of 60 forward primers for TCR Vbeta segments and 13 reverse primers for TCR Jbeta segments. A multiplex PCR assay on genomic DNA amplified the CDR3 region of rearranged TCR beta genes. The Illumina HiSeq System was used to sequence the amplified TCR beta libraries as 87-base-pair reads. The source study handled its data this way. In a later analysis, around 80 million unique TCR beta chains were counted across the roughly 670 repertoires, and roughly 11 million of these chains were shared by at least two donors. Raw reads were error-corrected and collapsed into unique sequences by a nearest-neighbor algorithm in which closely related sequences were merged to remove PCR and sequencing errors. To assign V, D and J gene segments, CDR3 sequences were aligned to IMGT reference sequences. Each retained sequence needed at least a six-nucleotide match to both a V gene segment and a J gene segment. A rearrangement counted as productive if the CDR3 had no stop codons and remained in frame with V and J, and every other rearrangement counted as non-productive. CDR3 was defined according to IMGT convention as the region running from the second conserved V-encoded cysteine to the conserved J-encoded phenylalanine. Sequences without an unambiguous match to a single V gene segment were excluded from the earlier analysis of approximately 560 of the donors. An earlier analysis of under 750 of the donors called V segments functional above 56.7% productive rearrangements and segregating when the between-donor standard deviation exceeded 5%. To diagnose cytomegalovirus status from the catalog of TCR beta chain sequences, a statistical classification framework was built. V and J gene assignment, in a later analysis, came from comparing TCR nucleotide sequences with IMGT/GENE-DB human TR gene sequences. A later analysis assigned CDR3 sequences and most-parsimonious VDJ recombination scenarios with the TCRdist pipeline. In a later analysis, every TCR beta chain was defined by the combination of its CDR3 amino acid sequence and its V-gene family, and reads without a unique V-gene family were dropped. To address suspected cross-contamination and a sequencing artifact, a later analysis removed 550 to 750 highly shared, low-generation-probability nucleotide sequences. For each public chain, a later analysis derived a clonal expansion index from normalized ranks of inferred template counts within each repertoire. Generation probabilities in a later analysis came from a VDJ recombination model fitted to out-of-frame rearrangements, and those results were checked against IGoR. In a later analysis, TCR-TCR, TCR-HLA and TCR-CMV co-occurrence was scored with hypergeometric tests, and a repertoire-size bias correction was applied to TCR pairs. In a later analysis, false discovery rates were estimated by permuting HLA or CMV assignments 20 times. In a later analysis, co-occurring TCRs were grouped using DBSCAN, with TCRdist sequence similarity added in when clustering inside HLA-allele-positive subsets. For co-occurrence clustering, repertoires with fewer than 30,000 or more than 120,000 public chains were excluded, along with five repertoires with anomalous nucleotide sharing. TCRdb provides this immuneACCESS table in a form limited to in-frame rearrangements. Some clones are lacking; in checked studies, under half of them reflect an unresolved V gene, and why the rest are absent is not known. The D gene and trimming were derived from the DNA, and the V and J assignments and clone size from that table. The sample yields under 250,000 clones; approximately 79% were counted once. The ten largest account for around 1.9% of the sample.

The cohort comprised some 700 healthy bone marrow donors. At the time of sampling, all cohort members were nominally healthy, though unrecorded immune exposures were likely present. The donor tested CMV seronegative and was one of the 352 seronegative cohort members. A peripheral blood sample was collected from each donor, and TCR beta sequencing was performed on peripheral blood mononuclear cells. Genomic DNA extraction from the blood cell samples was performed with the Qiagen DNeasy Blood Extraction Kit. The specimen sequenced was PBMCs. Rearrangement joined TRBV2 to TRBJ2-1; the D gene assignment is ambiguous. This clonotype was obtained from a male donor in good health and CMV-seronegative. The sequence in DNA is TGTGCCGTCCGAATACGGCAGGTCGGCTACAATGAGCAGTTCTTC. This translates into CAVRIRQVGYNEQFF.